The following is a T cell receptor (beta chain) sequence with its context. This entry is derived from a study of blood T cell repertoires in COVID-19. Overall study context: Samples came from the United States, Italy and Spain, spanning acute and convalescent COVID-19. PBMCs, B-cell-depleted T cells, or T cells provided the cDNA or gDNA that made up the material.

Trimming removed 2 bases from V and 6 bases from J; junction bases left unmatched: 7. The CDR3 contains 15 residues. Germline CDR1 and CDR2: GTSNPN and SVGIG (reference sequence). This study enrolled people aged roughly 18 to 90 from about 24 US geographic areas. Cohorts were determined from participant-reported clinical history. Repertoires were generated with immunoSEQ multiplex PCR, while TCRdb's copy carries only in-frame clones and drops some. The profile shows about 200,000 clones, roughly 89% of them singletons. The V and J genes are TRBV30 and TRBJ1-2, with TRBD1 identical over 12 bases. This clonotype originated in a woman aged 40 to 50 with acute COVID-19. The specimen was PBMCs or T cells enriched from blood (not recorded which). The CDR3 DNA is TGTGCCTGGAGTTCTCTTGGGACAGGGGGCGATGGCTACACCTTC. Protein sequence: CAWSSLGTGGDGYTF.